These 6 T cell receptor beta chains originate from one sample sequenced in a study of graft-versus-host responses after intestinal transplantation. TCRdb's copy holds only in-frame clones and misses some; the assay was immunoSEQ multiplex PCR. This sample has about 97,000 clones; around 91% occur once, and the top ten carry under 0.2%. No cognate antigen is known for these TCRs. The source material was unstimulated CD4+ T cells sorted from spleen or lymph node cells, sampled before transplant. Source of these receptors: a human donor who was the organ donor for an intestinal transplant.

The chain links TRBV5-3 to TRBJ2-5, with 13 bases lining up with TRBD2. TRBV5-3 is noted as an ORF with a role that remains uncertain. The CDR3 covers 19 residues. With 3 bases clipped from V and 4 bases from J, the junction kept 15 bases outside the gene matches. CDR3 loop: CARSSPGTSGVTPAETQYF. DNA of the CDR3: TGTGCCAGAAGCTCCCCCGGGACTAGCGGGGTGACGCCAGCAGAGACCCAGTACTTC.

This clone has a single count. This sequence joins TRBV6-1 and TRBJ1-5; a possible D gene is TRBD1 (6 bases). Trimming stripped 7 bases from V and 7 bases from J, with 20 bases between. Germline CDR1 and CDR2: MNHNS and SASEGT. The CDR3 has 15 residues. The CDR3 loop is CASNPGGRAGQPQHF. CDR3 bases: TGTGCCAGCAACCCGGGGGGCAGGGCCGGGCAGCCCCAGCATTTT.

The CDR3: CAWINKGWGRREKLFF. Here the CDR3 DNA reads TGTGCCTGGATCAACAAGGGCTGGGGGCGAAGGGAAAAACTGTTTTTT. The V gene is TRBV30, the J gene TRBJ1-4; tentative D call: TRBD1 (6 bases). The germline V and J ends were trimmed by 4 bases and 8 bases, with 23 bases remaining between them. Germline loops: CDR1 GTSNPN, CDR2 SVGIG (reference sequence). This CDR3 contains 16 residues.

CDR3 sequence reads: CASSQPSGGLYEQYF. For the CDR3, the DNA is TGTGCCAGCAGCCAGCCTAGCGGGGGCCTCTACGAGCAGTACTTC. The rearrangement joins TRBV4-2 to TRBJ2-7; 10 bases align to TRBD2. In germline, CDR1 is LGHNA, CDR2 YNFKEQ. The CDR3 consists of 15 residues. V trimming: 3 bases; J trimming: 3 bases; junction bases outside the gene matches: 5.

The chain couples TRBV4-3 to TRBJ2-7, with 9 bases fitting TRBD2. Germline CDR1 and CDR2: LGHNA and YSLEER. With V trimmed by 1 base and J by 6 bases, 4 bases remained unmatched. The CDR3 spans 14 residues. CDR3 region: CASSQVLRGGEQYF. CDR3 DNA sequence: TGCGCCAGCAGCCAAGTGCTGCGGGGGGGCGAGCAGTACTTC.

V gene TRBV12-5 combines with J gene TRBJ2-5; TRBD2 matches 8 bases. Unmatched junction bases numbered 1, after V lost 1 base and J lost 6 bases. Per the germline V gene, CDR1 is LGHNT and CDR2 is FRNRAP. The CDR3 has 13 amino acids. The CDR3 sequence is CASGLAGGQTQYF. DNA for the CDR3: TGTGCTAGTGGTTTGGCGGGGGGGCAGACCCAGTACTTC.